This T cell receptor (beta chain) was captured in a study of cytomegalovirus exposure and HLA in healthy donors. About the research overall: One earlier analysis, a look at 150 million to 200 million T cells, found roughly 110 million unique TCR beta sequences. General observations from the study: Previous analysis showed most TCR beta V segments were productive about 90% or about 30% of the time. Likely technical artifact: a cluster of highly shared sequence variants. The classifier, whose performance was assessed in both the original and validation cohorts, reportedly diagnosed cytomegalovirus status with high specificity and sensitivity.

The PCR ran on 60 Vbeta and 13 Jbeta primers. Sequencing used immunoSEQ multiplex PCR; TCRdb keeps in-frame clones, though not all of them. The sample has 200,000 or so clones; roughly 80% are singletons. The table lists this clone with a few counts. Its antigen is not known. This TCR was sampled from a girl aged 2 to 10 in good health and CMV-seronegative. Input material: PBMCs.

In nucleotides, the CDR3 is TGTGCCAGCAGTCCGAGACACCTTGAAGCTTTCTTT. Translating it yields CASSPRHLEAFF. V is TRBV6-6 and J is TRBJ1-1; D ambiguous. Between the trimmed V and J ends, which lost 5 bases and 7 bases, there was a span of 11 bases. There are 12 residues in the CDR3. Germline loops: CDR1 MNHNY, CDR2 SVGAGI (reference sequence).